Below, 14 T cell receptor beta chains from the same sample are listed, as sequenced in a study of shared clonotypes between healthy human individuals. The data were produced by immunoSEQ multiplex PCR, yet TCRdb's version contains in-frame clones alone and is incomplete. This sample has some 580,000 clones, with approximately 97% found just once. The specimen was naive CD4+ T cells sorted from blood. Described subset: CD45RA+ positively selected. Receptors originate from a woman aged 30 to 39 in good health.

The rearrangement uses TRBV7-9 and TRBJ2-7; the D call may be TRBD1 or TRBD2 (5 bases each). Trimming stripped 4 bases from V and 7 bases from J, with 23 bases between. The CDR3 consists of 16 residues. Germline V CDR1 and CDR2: SEHNR, FQNEAQ (reference sequence). The CDR3, as DNA: TGTGCCAGCAGCTATAAAATTGAACGGGACCCGGGGGAGCAGTACTTC. Translation: CASSYKIERDPGEQYF.

In its sample, this clone was seen once. The genes are TRBV2 and TRBJ2-2, with TRBD2 identical over 8 bases. The CDR3 is made up of 15 amino acids. The trim removed 5 bases at V and 5 bases at J, leaving 7 bases unmatched. CDR1 is SNHLY and CDR2 is FYNNEI in the germline V gene. CDR3 sequence: CASSQRELETGELFF. CDR3 nucleotide sequence: TGTGCCAGCAGTCAGCGGGAGTTGGAAACCGGGGAGCTGTTTTTT.

The gene calls are TRBV18 and TRBJ1-4, with D tentatively TRBD1 (5 bases). Germline V CDR1 and CDR2: KGHSH, LQKENI. The CDR3 contains 16 residues. The V end lost 0 bases, the J end lost 4 bases, and 12 bases lay between the germline ends. The CDR3 here is CASSPPPGAVNEKLFF. The CDR3 DNA sequence: TGTGCCAGCTCACCACCGCCCGGGGCAGTTAATGAAAAACTGTTTTTT.

The chain links TRBV7-9 to TRBJ2-5; no firm D call. The length of the CDR3 is 14 residues. The ends were cut back, 5 bases at V and 4 bases at J, with 14 bases in the middle. Germline V lookup: CDR1 SEHNR, CDR2 FQNEAQ (reference sequence). CDR3 amino acids: CASSALFSGETQYF. The CDR3 nucleotides are TGTGCCAGCAGCGCGCTTTTTAGTGGAGAGACCCAGTACTTC.

The chain recombines TRBV9 with TRBJ2-1; D possibly corresponds to TRBD1 (5 bases). Trimming took 4 bases from V and 2 from J, leaving 16 bases between them. This CDR3 has 16 residues. CDR1 and CDR2 from the germline V gene are SGDLS and YYNGEE. The CDR3 here is CASSRNLRETYNEQFF. The DNA of the CDR3 is TGTGCCAGCAGCCGCAACCTCAGGGAAACCTACAATGAGCAGTTCTTC.

This chain joins TRBV5-1 and TRBJ2-3; TRBD2 agrees at 9 bases. CDR1 is SGHRS, CDR2 YFSETQ, per germline. The CDR3 contains 16 residues. Trimming removed 2 bases from V and 5 bases from J; junction bases left unmatched: 9. The CDR3 DNA follows: TGCGCCAGCAGCTTCTCTATAGCGGGAGCCAGAGATACGCAGTATTTT. Residues: CASSFSIAGARDTQYF.

The chain joins TRBV28 to TRBJ2-7; 7 positions agree with TRBD1. Germline values: CDR1 MDHEN, CDR2 SYDVKM. The CDR3 covers 15 residues. The junction had 10 bases not matched to a gene; V was cut back by 5 bases and J by 3 bases. The CDR3 sequence: CASSPPTTGSYEQYF. In DNA, the CDR3 is TGTGCCAGCAGTCCCCCTACGACAGGGAGCTACGAGCAGTACTTC.

This sequence joins TRBV18 and TRBJ1-1; 8 bases are a match to TRBD1. The CDR3 sequence is 15 residues long. J was trimmed by 5 bases and V by 4 bases; bases with no gene match: 9. The germline V gene has CDR1 KGHSH and CDR2 LQKENI. CDR3 coding DNA: TGTGCCAGCTCACAAAATACAGGGGGAGGAACTGAAGCTTTCTTT. Translated, it gives CASSQNTGGGTEAFF.

The genes are TRBV4-1 and TRBJ2-1; TRBD2 matches at 9 bases. Germline values: CDR1 MGHRA, CDR2 YSYEKL. V was pared by 6 bases and J by 5 bases, with 14 bases of the junction left unmatched. CDR3 length equals 17 residues. The CDR3 is CASRQLRREGRHNEQFF. The DNA of the CDR3 is TGCGCCAGCAGGCAACTCCGGCGGGAGGGTCGGCACAATGAGCAGTTCTTC.

The chain is built from TRBV5-4 and TRBJ2-5; D is unresolved. The germline CDR1 and CDR2 sequences are SGHNT and YYREEE (reference sequence). V shed 3 bases and J shed 2 bases, with 14 bases lying between them. The CDR3 contains 15 residues. CDR3 protein: CASSSEPGPQETQYF. The DNA for the CDR3 is TGTGCCAGCAGCTCGGAACCGGGCCCACAAGAGACCCAGTACTTC.

The genes are TRBV21-1 and TRBJ2-2; TRBD2, the D gene given by the table, was not confirmed from the DNA. TRBV21-1 is shown as a pseudogene. The CDR3 consists of 18 residues. The CDR3 DNA reads TGTGCCAGCATCTTCTCCGAGCGGGAGGGCCCCGACACCGGGGAGCTGTTTTTT. Amino acid sequence: CASIFSEREGPDTGELFF.

This rearrangement joins TRBV7-8 to TRBJ2-7; D not certain. CDR3 length: 13 amino acids. Germline loops: CDR1 SGHVS, CDR2 FQNEAQ. Trimming took 2 bases from V and 4 from J, leaving 9 bases between them. The CDR3 reads CASSLRVSYEQYF. The CDR3 DNA follows: TGTGCCAGCAGCTTAAGGGTTAGTTACGAGCAGTACTTC.

The chain combines TRBV2 with TRBJ2-7, with 10 bases fitting TRBD1. The CDR3 sequence is 14 residues long. Trimming took 8 bases from V and 12 from J; bases not matched to a gene: 16. CDR1 and CDR2 (germline): SNHLY, FYNNEI. For the CDR3, the DNA is TGTGCCAGCGATGAAGGGACAGGGGACGTGGGGCCGTACTTC. This codes for CASDEGTGDVGPYF.

The CDR3 DNA sequence: TGCGCCAGCAGTGACGGTGGGCCCTACACAGATACGCAGTATTTT. It yields the protein CASSDGGPYTDTQYF. The V call is TRBV10-1, the J call TRBJ2-3, with unresolved D. The CDR3 has 15 amino acids. CDR1 is WNHNN and CDR2 is SYGVQD in the germline V gene (reference sequence). Trimming left V 3 bases short and J 2 bases short, with 12 bases between.